One sample yielded the 32 T cell receptor beta chains listed below, sequenced in a study of blood T cell repertoires in COVID-19 (dated by TCRdb to 2018 to 2021). The method was the immunoSEQ multiplex PCR assay. Here the immuneACCESS table is served through TCRdb, limited to in-frame sequences with V and J called. Missing clones are a known gap in these copies; in checked studies unresolved V genes cover under half, and the rest lacks a known reason. A total of 200,000 to 250,000 clones appear in this sample, less than 90% of them only once. The ten top clones hold roughly 18% of the sample. The specimen was peripheral blood. These receptors were collected from an elderly woman with active or convalescent COVID-19.

The CDR3 nucleotides read TGTGCCAGCTCACCGCCGGACAGGGGCGAGCAGTACTTC. Its translation: CASSPPDRGEQYF. The chain recombines TRBV18 with TRBJ2-7; 9 bases match TRBD1. Trimming cost V 3 bases and J 6 bases; bases outside gene matches: 3. Looked up from germline, CDR1 is KGHSH and CDR2 is LQKENI. This CDR3 has 13 amino acids.

The gene calls are TRBV5-4 and TRBJ1-2; D might be TRBD1 (5 bases). Trimming removed 2 bases at V and 3 bases at J, with 8 bases between. CDR3 length equals 13 residues. Germline assignment: CDR1 SGHNT and CDR2 YYREEE (reference sequence). CDR3 nucleotide sequence: TGTGCCAGCAGCTTCGGGGGGGACTATGGCTACACCTTC. It translates to CASSFGGDYGYTF. Complete variable domain (other parts from reference TRBV5-4 and TRBJ1-2): ETGVTQSPTHLIKTRGQQVTLRCSSQSGHNTVSWYQQALGQGPQFIFQYYREEENGRGNFPPRFSGLQFPNYSSELNVNALELDDSALYLCASSFGGDYGYTFGSGTRLTVV.

This chain uses TRBV28 with TRBJ2-4, with TRBD1 as a possible D gene (6 bases). CDR1 is MDHEN and CDR2 is SYDVKM in the germline V gene. The V gene lost 7 bases and the J gene lost 0 bases, with 13 bases spanning the gap. This CDR3 comprises 15 residues. The CDR3 sequence: CASTPGHLAKNIQYF. The CDR3 coding sequence is TGTGCCAGCACCCCGGGACACTTAGCCAAAAACATTCAGTACTTC.

CDR3 loop: CASSLVGRDYEQYF. Here the CDR3 DNA reads TGTGCCAGCAGCTTGGTCGGCAGGGACTACGAGCAGTACTTC. J is TRBJ2-7 and V is TRBV7-9; D possibly corresponds to TRBD1 (5 bases). Trimming cost V 3 bases and J 3 bases, with 12 bases left between them. Looked up from germline, CDR1 is SEHNR and CDR2 is FQNEAQ (reference sequence). The CDR3 sequence is 14 residues long.

The chain recombines TRBV3-1 (or the pseudogene TRBV3-2) with TRBJ2-3; TRBD2 agrees at 9 bases. The J segment lost 4 bases and the V segment lost 0 bases, leaving 11 bases of the junction unmatched. CDR1 LGHDT and CDR2 YNNKEL come from the germline V gene (reference sequence). CDR3 length equals 18 residues. The CDR3 here is CASSQEIGEREEADTQYF. CDR3 DNA: TGTGCCAGCAGCCAAGAAATTGGAGAGCGGGAGGAAGCAGATACGCAGTATTTT.

This clone has a handful of counts. V is TRBV12-5 and J is TRBJ2-7; 8 positions agree with TRBD1. Germline V gene lookup returns CDR1 LGHNT and CDR2 FRNRAP. With 4 bases clipped from V and 6 bases from J, the junction kept 11 bases outside the gene matches. CDR3 length: 15 amino acids. Here the CDR3 DNA reads TGTGCTAGTGGTTCGACGTTCGCAGGGGGCGGCGAGCAGTACTTC. Translated, it gives CASGSTFAGGGEQYF.

This clone was counted a single time. The chain employs TRBV28 and TRBJ2-3; a weak D match, TRBD2 (5 bases). Germline V gene lookup returns CDR1 MDHEN and CDR2 SYDVKM. The V end was cut by 5 bases, the J end by 1 base, with 7 bases between. CDR3 size: 13 residues. The CDR3 here is CASSSGGTDTQYF. The CDR3 DNA follows: TGTGCCAGCAGTAGCGGAGGCACAGATACGCAGTATTTT.

The table lists this clone with a few counts. This chain joins TRBV21-1 and TRBJ1-5; the table's D call, TRBD1, was not checked against the DNA. TRBV21-1 is a documented pseudogene. The CDR3 spans 16 residues. CDR3 DNA: TGTGCCAGCAGCTCCACAACAGGGGGCGGCAATCAGCCCCAGCATTTT. It translates to CASSSTTGGGNQPQHF.

The chain carries TRBV29-1 and TRBJ1-1; D gene uncertain. Trimming shortened V by 6 bases and J by 2 bases, and 13 bases separated the two germline ends. This CDR3 has 13 amino acids. Germline lookup yields CDR1 SQVTM and CDR2 ANQGSEA. The CDR3 bases are TGCAGCGTCGCTAACGATCTAAACACTGAAGCTTTCTTT. It specifies CSVANDLNTEAFF.

This clone showed up just once. The rearrangement joins TRBV2 to TRBJ2-6, with 8 positions matching TRBD1. This CDR3 comprises 15 residues. The ends lost 5 bases at V and 3 bases at J; junction bases unmatched: 3. The germline V gene has CDR1 SNHLY and CDR2 FYNNEI. CDR3 DNA sequence: TGTGCCAGCAGTCGCAGGGGGCTTGGGGCCAACGTCCTGACTTTC. Its protein product is CASSRRGLGANVLTF.

This clone appeared once. The gene calls are TRBV28 and TRBJ1-2; 7 bases align to TRBD1. The CDR3 extends over 12 amino acids. V trimming: 8 bases; J trimming: 2 bases; junction bases outside the gene matches: 2. The germline gives CDR1 MDHEN, CDR2 SYDVKM. The CDR3 DNA sequence: TGTGCCAGCGGGACAGTAAACTATGGCTACACCTTC. Its translation: CASGTVNYGYTF.

V usage is TRBV21-1 and J usage is TRBJ2-1; the tabulated D call, TRBD2, remains unverified against the DNA. TRBV21-1 is labeled a pseudogene. The CDR3 runs 17 residues. As DNA, the CDR3 is TGTGCCAGCAGCAAAGTTACGCCCCGGGGTTCCGGCGATGAGCAGTTCTTC. Amino acids: CASSKVTPRGSGDEQFF.

The chain links TRBV28 to TRBJ2-1, with TRBD1 matching 7 bases. Unmatched junction bases numbered 7, after V lost 2 bases and J lost 6 bases. The germline gives CDR1 MDHEN, CDR2 SYDVKM. The CDR3 totals 15 residues. The CDR3 region is CASSLRDSPTNEQFF. The CDR3 DNA follows: TGTGCCAGCAGTTTAAGGGACAGCCCCACCAATGAGCAGTTCTTC. Variable domain in full (rest from reference TRBV28 and TRBJ2-1): DVKVTQSSRYLVKRTGEKVFLECVQDMDHENMFWYRQDPGLGLRLIYFSYDVKMKEKGDIPEGYSVSREKKERFSLILESASTNQTSMYLCASSLRDSPTNEQFFGPGTRLTVL.

This chain links TRBV15 with TRBJ2-5; D is uncertain. The CDR3 has 16 residues. Germline V gives CDR1 LNHNV, CDR2 YYDKDF (reference sequence). Trimming cost V 0 bases and J 2 bases, with 13 bases left between them. CDR3 DNA: TGTGCCACCAGCAGAGATCCCCAGATGAAACAAGAGACCCAGTACTTC. Translated, it gives CATSRDPQMKQETQYF.

This chain connects TRBV5-1 to TRBJ1-2; D might be TRBD1 (6 bases). Germline V gene lookup returns CDR1 SGHRS and CDR2 YFSETQ. Trimming stripped 5 bases from V and 2 bases from J, with 10 bases between. The CDR3 is 13 amino acids. CDR3 sequence: CASSRTANYGYTF. CDR3 nucleotides: TGCGCCAGCAGTCGGACAGCAAACTATGGCTACACCTTC.

This clone was seen a handful of times. The chain has TRBV24-1 and TRBJ1-2, with TRBD1 matching 7 bases. The V and J ends lost 1 base and 6 bases, in that order; junction bases with no gene match: 7. In germline, CDR1 is KGHDR, CDR2 SFDVKD. The CDR3 loop spans 15 amino acids. CDR3 sequence reads: CATSDLTGARDGYTF. As DNA, the CDR3 is TGTGCCACCAGTGATTTAACAGGGGCCCGTGATGGCTACACCTTC.

The chain joins TRBV5-6 to TRBJ2-1; the D gene is possibly TRBD1 (6 bases). This CDR3 contains 15 residues. The V gene lost 1 base and the J gene lost 7 bases, with 15 bases spanning the gap. Germline CDR1 and CDR2: SGHDT and YYEEEE. The DNA for the CDR3 is TGTGCCAGCAGCTTGCGTCAGGGGCTTCGGAATGAGCAGTTCTTC. It is translated as CASSLRQGLRNEQFF.

The chain recombines TRBV5-4 with TRBJ2-2; 8 positions match TRBD1. This CDR3 region has 14 residues. Trimming took 6 bases from V and 5 from J; bases not matched to a gene: 6. Germline V gives CDR1 SGHNT, CDR2 YYREEE (reference sequence). CDR3 DNA sequence: TGTGCCAGCACCCAGGGGGCAAGGACCGGGGAGCTGTTTTTT. Encoded protein: CASTQGARTGELFF.

This clone was recorded once. CDR3 DNA: TGCGCCAGCAGCGAGGGGACTAGCGGGGCCCTGGGGGATACGCAGTATTTT. The encoded protein is CASSEGTSGALGDTQYF. The genes are TRBV5-1 and TRBJ2-3, with 13 bases matching TRBD2. This CDR3 is built from 17 residues. Trimming cost V 4 bases and J 6 bases; bases outside gene matches: 11. Germline CDR1 is SGHRS and CDR2 is YFSETQ.

This chain links TRBV30 with TRBJ2-2; TRBD2 matches 12 bases. Germline CDR1 GTSNPN, CDR2 SVGIG (reference sequence). The CDR3 length is 16 residues. V lost 6 bases to trimming and J lost 2 bases; unmatched junction nucleotides: 7. CDR3 bases: TGTGCCTGTAGAGAGACTAGCGGGAGAAACACCGGGGAGCTGTTTTTT. Residues: CACRETSGRNTGELFF.

V is TRBV9 and J is TRBJ2-5; 8 bases agree with TRBD2. The germline V gene has CDR1 SGDLS and CDR2 YYNGEE. CDR3 size: 14 residues. The V and J ends lost 2 bases and 5 bases, in that order; junction bases with no gene match: 5. CDR3 loop: CASSVTSVSETQYF. The CDR3, as DNA: TGTGCCAGCAGCGTGACTAGCGTGTCGGAGACCCAGTACTTC.

A single count supports this clone. The rearrangement joins TRBV3-1 (or the pseudogene TRBV3-2) to TRBJ2-2; D is possibly TRBD2 (6 bases). Germline-derived CDR1 and CDR2 are LGHDT and YNNKEL (reference sequence). The CDR3 extends over 14 amino acids. V was trimmed by 1 base and J by 6 bases, leaving 9 bases between them. This CDR3 reads CASSQAGAAGELFF. CDR3 sequence (DNA): TGTGCCAGCAGCCAAGCGGGAGCCGCCGGGGAGCTGTTTTTT.

CDR3 nucleotides: TGTGCCCATAGTCGGGTTAACACTGAAGCTTTCTTT. Translated, it gives CAHSRVNTEAFF. This chain links TRBV6-5 with TRBJ1-1; D call uncertain. Between the trimmed V and J ends, which lost 11 bases and 2 bases, there was a span of 12 bases. The CDR3 loop spans 12 amino acids. CDR1 is MNHEY and CDR2 is SVGAGI in the germline V gene.

The chain links TRBV7-2 to TRBJ1-1; 8 nucleotides line up with TRBD1. From germline, CDR1 is SGHTA and CDR2 FQGNSA. This CDR3 has 15 residues. The trim removed 1 base at V and 1 base at J, leaving 2 bases unmatched. The CDR3 here is CASSLGDRTNTEAFF. Written as DNA, the CDR3 is TGTGCCAGCAGCTTAGGGGACAGGACGAACACTGAAGCTTTCTTT.

The gene calls are TRBV6-2 or TRBV6-3 and TRBJ2-3; 11 nucleotides agree with TRBD2. Germline V lookup: CDR1 MNHEY, CDR2 SVGEGT. V lost 4 bases, J lost 6 bases, and 6 bases stayed unmatched. CDR3 length equals 15 residues. For the CDR3, the DNA is TGTGCCAGCAGTTCACTAGCGGGGGCGGGGGATACGCAGTATTTT. Amino acids: CASSSLAGAGDTQYF.

A few counts support this clone. The rearrangement uses TRBV10-3 and TRBJ1-2, with TRBD1 as a possible D gene (6 bases). The CDR3 contains 16 residues. CDR1 ENHRY and CDR2 SYGVKD come from the germline V gene. V was pared by 5 bases and J by 4 bases, with 20 bases between. The CDR3 spells CAISTNPGHTSYGYTF. For the CDR3, the DNA is TGTGCCATCAGTACTAATCCGGGACACACGTCCTATGGCTACACCTTC.

This rearrangement joins TRBV27 to TRBJ1-1, with 11 nucleotides matching TRBD1. With V trimmed by 5 bases and J by 4 bases, 9 bases remained unmatched. CDR1 MNHEY and CDR2 SMNVEV come from the germline V gene (reference sequence). The length of the CDR3 is 16 residues. The CDR3 DNA sequence: TGTGCCAGCAGTACTAACACGGGACAGGGGGTCACTGAAGCTTTCTTT. Translating gives CASSTNTGQGVTEAFF.

This clone turned up a few times. The chain recombines TRBV7-9 with TRBJ2-7, with 10 bases fitting TRBD2. The V segment lost 10 bases and the J segment 0 bases; nucleotides outside the gene matches: 9. The CDR3 contains 15 residues. Germline V CDR1 and CDR2: SEHNR, FQNEAQ (reference sequence). In DNA form, the CDR3 reads TGTGCCACCTTACCTTCTAGCGGGAGCTCCTACGAGCAGTACTTC. Translating gives CATLPSSGSSYEQYF.

The chain is built from TRBV5-1 and TRBJ1-3; 7 bases map to TRBD1. V dropped 1 base and J dropped 7; count of bases not matched to a gene: 11. The CDR3 covers 16 residues. Per the germline V gene, CDR1 is SGHRS and CDR2 is YFSETQ. The CDR3 loop is CASSLQATGTPNTIYF. The DNA for the CDR3 is TGCGCCAGCAGCTTGCAAGCGACAGGGACCCCGAACACCATATATTTT.

The DNA for the CDR3 is TGTGCCAGCAGCCTCGGCGGGACGCAGGCAGATACGCAGTATTTT. Translating gives CASSLGGTQADTQYF. This chain links TRBV5-4 with TRBJ2-3; D may be TRBD2 (6 bases). This CDR3 contains 15 residues. Trimming took 4 bases from V and 4 from J, leaving 16 bases between them. CDR1 SGHNT and CDR2 YYREEE come from the germline V gene (reference sequence).

The J gene is TRBJ1-5, the V gene TRBV7-8; perhaps TRBD1 as D (5 bases). This CDR3 is built from 16 residues. The V gene lost 8 bases and the J gene lost 3 bases, with 20 bases spanning the gap. Germline CDR1 is SGHVS and CDR2 is FQNEAQ. The CDR3 protein is CASGRGGGFPNQPQHF. As DNA, the CDR3 is TGTGCCAGCGGACGCGGCGGGGGTTTTCCCAATCAGCCCCAGCATTTT.

The chain has TRBV5-1 and TRBJ2-6, with TRBD2 matching over 7 bases. CDR3 length equals 15 residues. Germline trimming cut 4 bases from V and 0 bases from J; bases unmatched to any gene: 1. Per the germline V gene, CDR1 is SGHRS and CDR2 is YFSETQ. The CDR3 DNA reads TGCGCCAGCAGCAGCGGGGTCTCTGGGGCCAACGTCCTGACTTTC. Translation: CASSSGVSGANVLTF. The complete variable domain, with remaining parts taken from reference TRBV5-1 and TRBJ2-6, reads KAGVTQTPRYLIKTRGQQVTLSCSPISGHRSVSWYQQTPGQGLQFLFEYFSETQRNKGNFPGRFSGRQFSNSRSEMNVSTLELGDSALYLCASSSGVSGANVLTFGAGSRLTVL.